This T cell receptor (beta chain) was sequenced for a study of technical replicates of blood from a few donors. Germline values: CDR1 MDHEN, CDR2 SYDVKM. The CDR3 has 15 amino acids. Trimming took 2 bases from V and 3 from J, leaving 14 bases between them. The protocol was immunoSEQ multiplex PCR, while the TCRdb copy is restricted to in-frame clones and leaves out a portion. This sample has 70,000 to 95,000 clones, with approximately 96% found just once. The sample comprised T cells isolated from PBMCs. This TCR came from a human donor in good health. This sequence joins TRBV28 and TRBJ2-7; D is possibly TRBD2 (5 bases). The CDR3 DNA reads TGTGCCAGCAGTTTAGGAGGCATCCCCGTCTACGAGCAGTACTTC. Its protein is CASSLGGIPVYEQYF.